These 21 T cell receptor beta chains were all obtained from the same sample, sequenced in a study of CD8 T cells in ankylosing spondylitis. TCRdb used MiXCR to reprocess the 5' RACE reads, holding one entry per CDR3 protein. Altogether 39,000 or so distinct CDR3 sequences are present, over 9% being singletons, with the ten largest covering roughly a sixth. The source material was blood, either unsorted or a sorted T cell fraction (not recorded which). The source of these receptors is a male donor with ankylosing spondylitis or in good health (not recorded which).

This rearrangement joins TRBV9 to TRBJ2-7; D might be TRBD1 (5 bases). Germline V gene lookup returns CDR1 SGDLS and CDR2 YYNGEE. The length of the CDR3 is 16 residues. V was pared by 0 bases and J by 0 bases, with 13 bases between. CDR3 DNA sequence: TGTGCCAGCAGCGTAGGGGGCAGCCAGATCTCCTACGAGCAGTACTTC. It specifies CASSVGGSQISYEQYF. Supplemented by reference TRBV9 and TRBJ2-7, the full variable domain reads DSGVTQTPKHLITATGQRVTLRCSPRSGDLSVYWYQQSLDQGLQFLIQYYNGEERAKGNILERFSAQQFPDLHSELNLSSLELGDSALYFCASSVGGSQISYEQYFGPGTRLTVT.

This clonotype has ten or more counts. The chain combines TRBV7-8 with TRBJ1-1, with 9 bases that match TRBD1. CDR3 length: 14 residues. V lost 0 bases to trimming and J lost 4 bases; unmatched junction nucleotides: 0. Germline CDR1 is SGHVS and CDR2 is FQNEAQ. The CDR3 bases are TGTGCCAGCAGCTTAGCGACAGGGGGCACTGAAGCTTTCTTT. Translation: CASSLATGGTEAFF.

This clonotype has at least ten counts. The chain links TRBV11-1 to TRBJ2-1; the D gene is possibly TRBD1 (5 bases). Per germline, CDR1 SGHAT and CDR2 FQDESV (reference sequence). CDR3 size: 17 residues. V lost 3 bases, J lost 3 bases, and 18 bases lay in between. In DNA, the CDR3 is TGTGCCAGCAGCTTGGACCCCGCGGCAGGGCTCTACAATGAGCAGTTCTTC. Protein sequence: CASSLDPAAGLYNEQFF.

This clonotype was seen at least ten times. This chain uses TRBV7-8 with TRBJ2-3; 10 positions agree with TRBD2. J was trimmed by 5 bases and V by 5 bases; bases with no gene match: 10. The CDR3 spans 16 residues. Germline-derived CDR1 and CDR2 are SGHVS and FQNEAQ. CDR3 amino acids: CASSVGTSAGIDTQYF. The CDR3 DNA reads as TGTGCCAGCAGCGTAGGGACTAGCGCCGGTATAGATACGCAGTATTTT. Drawing the rest from reference TRBV7-8 and TRBJ2-3, the complete variable domain is GAGVSQSPRYKVAKRGQDVALRCDPISGHVSLFWYQQALGQGPEFLTYFQNEAQLDKSGLPSDRFFAERPEGSVSTLKIQRTQQEDSAVYLCASSVGTSAGIDTQYFGPGTRLTVL.

In its sample, this clonotype was seen many times. V and J are TRBV10-3 and TRBJ2-1, with TRBD2 matching over 11 bases. CDR3 length: 15 residues. The germline V gene encodes CDR1 ENHRY and CDR2 SYGVKD. V shed 7 bases, J shed 16 bases, and the junction held 18 bases outside the gene matches. The CDR3: CAIKTTSGIVDERFF. The CDR3 DNA is TGTGCCATCAAGACGACTAGCGGGATTGTGGATGAGCGTTTCTTC.

This clonotype was seen at least ten times. J is TRBJ1-2 and V is TRBV10-3; D remains unclear. Trimming pared 7 bases from V and 5 bases from J, leaving 11 bases between. The CDR3 sequence is 12 residues long. The germline gives CDR1 ENHRY, CDR2 SYGVKD. CDR3 coding DNA: TGTGCCATCACCGAGGAGGGTTATGGCTACACCTTC. Encoded protein: CAITEEGYGYTF.

This clonotype showed up many times. The germline gene is not matched at one end of the junction; a read error may be the cause. The gene calls are TRBV7-7 and TRBJ2-1; a possible D gene is TRBD2 (6 bases). This CDR3 has 14 residues. Germline V lookup: CDR1 SSHAT, CDR2 FNYEAQ (reference sequence). The CDR3 DNA reads as TGTGCTAGCAGCCTAAATAGCGGCCGGGATGAGCAGTTCTTC. Encoded protein: CASSLNSGRDEQFF.

The rearrangement links TRBV18 to TRBJ2-7; possibly TRBD1 for D (5 bases). The V gene's germline CDR1 is KGHSH and CDR2 LQKENI. This CDR3 is 13 amino acids long. V shed 2 bases and J shed 1 base, with 6 bases lying between them. The CDR3, as DNA: TGTGCCAGCTCACCAGACAGTTCCTACGAGCAGTACTTC. Translated, it gives CASSPDSSYEQYF.

In this sample, this clonotype turned up many times. This rearrangement joins TRBV29-1 to TRBJ2-5; 7 bases map to TRBD1. The CDR3 is 17 residues long. Germline V gives CDR1 SQVTM, CDR2 ANQGSEA. The junction had 13 bases not matched to a gene; V was cut back by 1 base and J by 2 bases. CDR3 sequence reads: CSVEAAVRGQGQETQYF. CDR3 sequence (DNA): TGCAGCGTTGAAGCGGCGGTAAGGGGGCAGGGTCAAGAGACCCAGTACTTC.

This clonotype was detected ten times or more. The V call is TRBV6-5, the J call TRBJ2-3, with D perhaps matching TRBD1 (5 bases). V was shortened by 2 bases and J by 1 base, with 7 bases between the two germline ends. The CDR3 length is 14 residues. The germline V gene has CDR1 MNHEY and CDR2 SVGAGI. CDR3 in amino acids: CASSYQTGTDTQYF. Written as DNA, the CDR3 is TGTGCCAGCAGTTACCAGACAGGCACAGATACGCAGTATTTT.

In its sample, this clonotype was seen many times. V usage is TRBV29-1 and J usage is TRBJ2-1; no firm D call. Per the germline V gene, CDR1 is SQVTM and CDR2 is ANQGSEA. CDR3 length: 11 amino acids. The V and J ends lost 5 bases and 2 bases respectively, with 4 bases between them. This chain's CDR3 is CSVLPYNEQFF. Here the CDR3 DNA reads TGCAGCGTTCTCCCCTACAATGAGCAGTTCTTC.

This clonotype showed up many times. This chain uses TRBV14 with TRBJ2-1; 9 bases fit TRBD2. Germline V gene sequence: CDR1 SGHDN, CDR2 FVKESK. The V and J ends lost 5 bases and 2 bases, in that order; junction bases with no gene match: 7. This CDR3 comprises 16 residues. In DNA, the CDR3 is TGTGCCAGCAGCGCTCGGCGGGAGGGCCCCTACAATGAGCAGTTCTTC. This gives the protein CASSARREGPYNEQFF.

This clonotype has ten or more counts. V and J are TRBV12-3 or TRBV12-4 and TRBJ2-5; D is perhaps TRBD2 (6 bases). The CDR3 contains 15 residues. V was shortened by 1 base and J by 5 bases, with 14 bases between the two germline ends. The CDR3 sequence: CASSLGGGSVETQYF. The CDR3 nucleotides read TGTGCCAGCAGTTTAGGTGGAGGGAGTGTGGAGACCCAGTACTTC.

By proportion, this clonotype is medium-sized (0.01 to 0.1%). The V gene is TRBV29-1, the J gene TRBJ1-5, with unresolved D. Germline CDR1 reads SQVTM; CDR2 reads ANQGSEA. Trimming took 1 base from V and 5 from J, leaving 21 bases between them. This CDR3 comprises 17 residues. The CDR3 spells CSVEAWALPSSYQPQHF. CDR3 sequence (DNA): TGCAGCGTTGAAGCATGGGCACTACCTTCCTCTTATCAGCCCCAGCATTTT. The whole variable domain, remainder taken from reference TRBV29-1 and TRBJ1-5, is SAVISQKPSRDICQRGTSLTIQCQVDSQVTMMFWYRQQPGQSLTLIATANQGSEATYESGFVIDKFPISRPNLTFSTLTVSNMSPEDSSIYLCSVEAWALPSSYQPQHFGDGTRLSIL.

This clonotype was found a few times. This rearrangement joins TRBV12-3 or TRBV12-4 to TRBJ2-3; TRBD2 matches 14 bases. J was trimmed by 3 bases and V by 6 bases; bases with no gene match: 8. The CDR3 extends over 17 amino acids. CDR3 sequence (DNA): TGTGCCAGCAGAATGGGACTAGCGGGAGTAGGAACAGATACGCAGTATTTT. It yields the protein CASRMGLAGVGTDTQYF.

This clonotype has more than one count but fewer than ten. The CDR3 DNA follows: TGCAGTGCTTCCCCGGTGGTGTATACCGGGGAGCTGTTTTTT. Translation gives CSASPVVYTGELFF. The chain carries TRBV20-1 and TRBJ2-2; no clear D gene. Germline assignment: CDR1 DFQATT and CDR2 SNEGSKA (reference sequence). V lost 5 bases, J lost 5 bases, and 15 bases lay in between. The CDR3 runs 14 residues.

At least ten counts were recorded for this clonotype. The chain combines TRBV29-1 with TRBJ2-2, with a possible D match to TRBD2 (6 bases). Trimming removed 5 bases at V and 5 bases at J, with 6 bases between. The CDR3 totals 11 residues. The germline V gene encodes CDR1 SQVTM and CDR2 ANQGSEA. In nucleotides, the CDR3 is TGCAGCGTTCTAGCGACCGGGGAGCTGTTTTTT. It yields the protein CSVLATGELFF.

This clonotype was seen many times. The CDR3 DNA sequence: TGTGCCAGCAGTTACACGCAGCCGCAAGAGACCCAGTACTTC. This sequence encodes CASSYTQPQETQYF. The chain is built from TRBV6-2 or TRBV6-3 and TRBJ2-5; D call uncertain. This CDR3 region has 14 residues. Per germline, CDR1 MNHEY and CDR2 SVGEGT. Trimming took off 2 bases at V and 2 bases at J, with 9 bases between the two ends.

This clonotype was detected ten times or more. The V gene is TRBV20-1, the J gene TRBJ2-7; a possible D gene is TRBD2 (6 bases). CDR3 length: 13 residues. Trimming left V 8 bases short and J 0 bases short, with 14 bases between. Germline-derived CDR1 and CDR2 are DFQATT and SNEGSKA (reference sequence). Here the CDR3 DNA reads TGCAGTAACGCTCGGGGGAGCTCCTACGAGCAGTACTTC. This codes for CSNARGSSYEQYF.

This clonotype was detected many times. The chain uses TRBV28 and TRBJ1-5; 8 bases are a match to TRBD1. The CDR3 contains 16 residues. Unmatched junction bases numbered 8, after V lost 6 bases and J lost 1 base. Germline V lookup: CDR1 MDHEN, CDR2 SYDVKM. CDR3 coding DNA: TGTGCCAGCAGCCCACGGACAGGGACGAGCAATCAGCCCCAGCATTTT. Translating gives CASSPRTGTSNQPQHF.

This clonotype was found many times. The rearrangement joins TRBV4-1 to TRBJ1-5; D gene uncertain. Trimming took 0 bases from V and 5 from J, leaving 11 bases between them. CDR1 is MGHRA, CDR2 YSYEKL, per germline. The CDR3 loop spans 15 amino acids. The CDR3 DNA sequence: TGCGCCAGCAGCCAAGACCAGATGCGGGATCAGCCCCAGCATTTT. The encoded protein is CASSQDQMRDQPQHF.